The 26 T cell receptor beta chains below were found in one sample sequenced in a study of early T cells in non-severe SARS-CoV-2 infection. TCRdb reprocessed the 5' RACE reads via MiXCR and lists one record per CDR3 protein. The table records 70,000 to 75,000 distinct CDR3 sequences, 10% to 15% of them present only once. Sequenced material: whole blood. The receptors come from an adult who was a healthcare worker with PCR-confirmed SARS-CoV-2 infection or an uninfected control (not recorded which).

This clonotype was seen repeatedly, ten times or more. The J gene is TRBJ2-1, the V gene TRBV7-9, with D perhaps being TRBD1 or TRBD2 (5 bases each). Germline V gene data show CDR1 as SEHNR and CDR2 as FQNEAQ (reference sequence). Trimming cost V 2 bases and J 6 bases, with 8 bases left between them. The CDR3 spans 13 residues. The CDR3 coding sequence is TGTGCCAGCAGCTTAAGGGGACGCAATGAGCAGTTCTTC. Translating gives CASSLRGRNEQFF.

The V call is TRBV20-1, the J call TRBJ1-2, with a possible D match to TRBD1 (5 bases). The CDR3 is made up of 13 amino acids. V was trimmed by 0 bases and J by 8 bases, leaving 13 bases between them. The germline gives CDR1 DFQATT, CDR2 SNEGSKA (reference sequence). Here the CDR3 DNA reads TGCAGTGCTAGAGAGCAACAGGCGGGAGGCTACACCTTC. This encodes CSAREQQAGGYTF.

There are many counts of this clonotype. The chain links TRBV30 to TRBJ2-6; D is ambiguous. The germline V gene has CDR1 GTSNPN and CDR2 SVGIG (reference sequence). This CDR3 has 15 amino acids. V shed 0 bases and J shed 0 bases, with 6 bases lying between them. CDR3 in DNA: TGTGCCTGGAGTGTAACACGCTCTGGGGCCAACGTCCTGACTTTC. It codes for CAWSVTRSGANVLTF.

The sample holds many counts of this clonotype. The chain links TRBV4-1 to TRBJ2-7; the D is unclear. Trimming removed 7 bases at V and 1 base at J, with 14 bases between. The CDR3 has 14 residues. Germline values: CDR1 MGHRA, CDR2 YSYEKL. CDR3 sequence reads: CASTRTHASYEQYF. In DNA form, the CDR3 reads TGCGCCAGCACACGGACCCATGCATCCTACGAGCAGTACTTC.

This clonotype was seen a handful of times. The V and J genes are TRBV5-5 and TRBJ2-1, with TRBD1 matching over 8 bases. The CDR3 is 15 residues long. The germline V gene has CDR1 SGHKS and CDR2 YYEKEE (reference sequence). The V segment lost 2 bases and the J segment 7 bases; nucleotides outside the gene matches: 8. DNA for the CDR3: TGTGCCAGCAGCTTAAGACAGGGGTTTGGGAATGAGCAGTTCTTC. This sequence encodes CASSLRQGFGNEQFF.

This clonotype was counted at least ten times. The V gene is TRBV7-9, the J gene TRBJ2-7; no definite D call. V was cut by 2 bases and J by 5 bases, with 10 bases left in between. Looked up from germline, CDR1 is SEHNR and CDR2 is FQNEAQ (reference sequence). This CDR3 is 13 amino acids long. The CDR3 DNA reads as TGTGCCAGCAGCTTACCTGCGGCGGACGAGCAGTACTTC. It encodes CASSLPAADEQYF.

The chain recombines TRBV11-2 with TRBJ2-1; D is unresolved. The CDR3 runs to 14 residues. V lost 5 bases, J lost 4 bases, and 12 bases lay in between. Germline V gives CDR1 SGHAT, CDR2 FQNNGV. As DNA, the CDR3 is TGTGCCAGCAGCGCCCAAGACCCGTACAATGAGCAGTTCTTC. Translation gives CASSAQDPYNEQFF.

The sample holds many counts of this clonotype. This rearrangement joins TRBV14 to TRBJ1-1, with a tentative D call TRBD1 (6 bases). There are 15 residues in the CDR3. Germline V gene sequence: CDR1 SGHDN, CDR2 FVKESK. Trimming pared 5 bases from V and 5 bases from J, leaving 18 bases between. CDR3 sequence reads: CASSTTYRVGTEAFF. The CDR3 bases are TGTGCCAGCAGCACAACCTACAGGGTCGGGACTGAAGCTTTCTTT.

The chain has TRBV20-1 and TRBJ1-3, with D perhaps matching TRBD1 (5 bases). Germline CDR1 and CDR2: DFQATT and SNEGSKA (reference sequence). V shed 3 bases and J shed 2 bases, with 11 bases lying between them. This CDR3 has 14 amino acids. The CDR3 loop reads CSASGTGAGNTIYF. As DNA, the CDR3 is TGCAGTGCTAGTGGGACGGGGGCTGGAAACACCATATATTTT.

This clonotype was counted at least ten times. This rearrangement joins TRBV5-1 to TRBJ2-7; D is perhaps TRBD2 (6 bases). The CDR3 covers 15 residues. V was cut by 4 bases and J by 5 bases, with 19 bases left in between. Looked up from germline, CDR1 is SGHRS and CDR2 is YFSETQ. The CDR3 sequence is CASSPPRPRDHEQYF. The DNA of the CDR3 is TGCGCCAGCAGCCCGCCGCGCCCGCGGGACCACGAGCAGTACTTC. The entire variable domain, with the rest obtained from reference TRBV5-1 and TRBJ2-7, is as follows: KAGVTQTPRYLIKTRGQQVTLSCSPISGHRSVSWYQQTPGQGLQFLFEYFSETQRNKGNFPGRFSGRQFSNSRSEMNVSTLELGDSALYLCASSPPRPRDHEQYFGPGTRLTVT.

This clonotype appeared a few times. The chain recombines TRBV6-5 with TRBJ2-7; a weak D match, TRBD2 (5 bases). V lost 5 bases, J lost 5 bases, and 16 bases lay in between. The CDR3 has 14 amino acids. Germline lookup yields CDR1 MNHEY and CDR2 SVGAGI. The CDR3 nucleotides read TGTGCCAGCAGTCCACGGGGTCTGAAAGACGAGCAGTACTTC. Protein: CASSPRGLKDEQYF.

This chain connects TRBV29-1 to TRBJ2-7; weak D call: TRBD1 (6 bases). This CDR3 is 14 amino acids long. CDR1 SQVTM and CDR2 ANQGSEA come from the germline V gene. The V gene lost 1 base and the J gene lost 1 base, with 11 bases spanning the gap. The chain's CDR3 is CSVEGSRGSYEQYF. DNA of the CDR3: TGCAGCGTTGAAGGAAGCAGGGGTTCCTACGAGCAGTACTTC.

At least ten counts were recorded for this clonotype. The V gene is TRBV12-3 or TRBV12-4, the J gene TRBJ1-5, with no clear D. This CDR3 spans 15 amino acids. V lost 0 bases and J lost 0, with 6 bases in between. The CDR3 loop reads CASSLAGNSNQPQHF. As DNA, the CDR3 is TGTGCCAGCAGTTTAGCCGGGAATAGCAATCAGCCCCAGCATTTT.

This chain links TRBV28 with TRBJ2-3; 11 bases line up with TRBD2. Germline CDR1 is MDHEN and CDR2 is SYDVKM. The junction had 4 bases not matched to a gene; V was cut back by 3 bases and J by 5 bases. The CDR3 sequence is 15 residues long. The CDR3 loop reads CASSFLAGGKDTQYF. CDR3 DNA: TGTGCCAGCAGTTTTCTAGCGGGAGGAAAAGATACGCAGTATTTT.

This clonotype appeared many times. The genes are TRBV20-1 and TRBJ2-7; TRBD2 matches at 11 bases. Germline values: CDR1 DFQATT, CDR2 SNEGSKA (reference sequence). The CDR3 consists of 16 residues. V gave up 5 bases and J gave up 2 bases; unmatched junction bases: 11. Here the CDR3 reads CSASGLAVGRPYEQYF. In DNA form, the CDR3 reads TGCAGTGCTTCGGGACTAGCGGTCGGGCGTCCCTACGAGCAGTACTTC.

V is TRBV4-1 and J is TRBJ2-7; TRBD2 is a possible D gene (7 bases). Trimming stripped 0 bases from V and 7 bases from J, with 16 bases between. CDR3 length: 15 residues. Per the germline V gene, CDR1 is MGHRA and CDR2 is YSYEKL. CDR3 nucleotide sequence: TGCGCCAGCAGCCAAGAGACCTCCGGGGGGCGGGAGCAGTACTTC. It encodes CASSQETSGGREQYF.

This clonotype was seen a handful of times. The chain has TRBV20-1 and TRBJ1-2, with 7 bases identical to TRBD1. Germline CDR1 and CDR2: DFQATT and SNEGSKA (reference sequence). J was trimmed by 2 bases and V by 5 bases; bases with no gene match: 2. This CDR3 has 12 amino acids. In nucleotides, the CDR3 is TGCAGTGCTTGGGACAGCAACTATGGCTACACCTTC. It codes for CSAWDSNYGYTF.

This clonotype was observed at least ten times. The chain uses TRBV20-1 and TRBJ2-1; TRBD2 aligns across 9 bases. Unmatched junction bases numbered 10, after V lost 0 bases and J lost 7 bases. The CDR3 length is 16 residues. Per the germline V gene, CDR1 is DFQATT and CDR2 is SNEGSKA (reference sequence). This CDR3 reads CSARDRRLAAINEQFF. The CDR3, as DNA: TGCAGTGCTAGAGATCGAAGACTAGCGGCAATAAATGAGCAGTTCTTC.

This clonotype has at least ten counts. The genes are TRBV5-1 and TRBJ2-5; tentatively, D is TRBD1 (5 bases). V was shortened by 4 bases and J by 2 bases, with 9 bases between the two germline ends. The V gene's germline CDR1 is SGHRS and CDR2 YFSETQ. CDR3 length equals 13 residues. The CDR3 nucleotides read TGCGCCAGCAGCAAGACAGTGCAAGAGACCCAGTACTTC. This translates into CASSKTVQETQYF.

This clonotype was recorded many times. CDR3 loop: CASSWTAMNTEAFF. The CDR3 nucleotides read TGTGCCAGCTCATGGACAGCGATGAACACTGAAGCTTTCTTT. The chain couples TRBV18 to TRBJ1-1; D is possibly TRBD1 (6 bases). V was shortened by 5 bases and J by 0 bases, with 10 bases between the two germline ends. Per the germline V gene, CDR1 is KGHSH and CDR2 is LQKENI. This CDR3 has 14 residues.

The CDR3 spells CASRTDGGDTQYF. The DNA of the CDR3 is TGTGCCAGCAGAACGGACGGAGGGGATACGCAGTATTTT. The J gene is TRBJ2-3, the V gene TRBV27; D might be TRBD2 (6 bases). With 6 bases removed from V and 6 bases from J, the gap between germline ends came to 13 bases. The CDR3 is made up of 13 amino acids. Germline-derived CDR1 and CDR2 are MNHEY and SMNVEV (reference sequence).

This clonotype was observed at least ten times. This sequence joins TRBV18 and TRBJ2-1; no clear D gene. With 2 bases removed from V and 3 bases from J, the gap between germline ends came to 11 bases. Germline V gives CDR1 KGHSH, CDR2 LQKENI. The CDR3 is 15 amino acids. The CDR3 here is CASSPVALGYNEQFF. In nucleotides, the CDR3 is TGTGCCAGCTCACCAGTAGCCCTTGGCTACAATGAGCAGTTCTTC. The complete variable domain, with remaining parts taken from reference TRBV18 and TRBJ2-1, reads NAGVMQNPRHLVRRRGQEARLRCSPMKGHSHVYWYRQLPEEGLKFMVYLQKENIIDESGMPKERFSAEFPKEGPSILRIQQVVRGDSAAYFCASSPVALGYNEQFFGPGTRLTVL.

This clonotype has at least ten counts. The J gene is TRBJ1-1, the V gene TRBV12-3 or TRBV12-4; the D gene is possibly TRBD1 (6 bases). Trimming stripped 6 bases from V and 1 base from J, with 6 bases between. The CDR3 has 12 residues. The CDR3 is CASRQGNTEAFF. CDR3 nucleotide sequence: TGTGCCAGCAGACAGGGGAACACTGAAGCTTTCTTT.

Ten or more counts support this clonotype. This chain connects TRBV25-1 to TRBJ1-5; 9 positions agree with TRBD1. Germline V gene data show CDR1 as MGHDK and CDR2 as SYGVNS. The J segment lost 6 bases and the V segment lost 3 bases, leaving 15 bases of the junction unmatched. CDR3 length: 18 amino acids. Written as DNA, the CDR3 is TGTGCCAGCAGTGAGCCTGATTTAAGGACAGGGGAGACTCAGCCCCAGCATTTT. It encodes CASSEPDLRTGETQPQHF. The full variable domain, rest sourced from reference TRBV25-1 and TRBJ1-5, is EADIYQTPRYLVIGTGKKITLECSQTMGHDKMYWYQQDPGMELHLIHYSYGVNSTEKGDLSSESTVSRIRTEHFPLTLESARPSHTSQYLCASSEPDLRTGETQPQHFGDGTRLSIL.

Here the CDR3 reads CASSPTPPYNEQFF. In nucleotides, the CDR3 is TGTGCCAGCAGCCCTACTCCACCGTACAATGAGCAGTTCTTC. V gene TRBV7-9 combines with J gene TRBJ2-1; D gene uncertain. The CDR3 has 14 amino acids. CDR1 is SEHNR and CDR2 is FQNEAQ in the germline V gene (reference sequence). V was shortened by 5 bases and J by 4 bases, with 12 bases between the two germline ends.

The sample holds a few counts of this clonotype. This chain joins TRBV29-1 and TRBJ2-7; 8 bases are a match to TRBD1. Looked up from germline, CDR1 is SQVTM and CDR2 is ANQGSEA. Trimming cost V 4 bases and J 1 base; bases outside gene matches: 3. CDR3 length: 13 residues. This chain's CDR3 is CSVVGTGSYEQYF. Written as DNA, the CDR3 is TGCAGCGTTGTCGGGACAGGATCCTACGAGCAGTACTTC.